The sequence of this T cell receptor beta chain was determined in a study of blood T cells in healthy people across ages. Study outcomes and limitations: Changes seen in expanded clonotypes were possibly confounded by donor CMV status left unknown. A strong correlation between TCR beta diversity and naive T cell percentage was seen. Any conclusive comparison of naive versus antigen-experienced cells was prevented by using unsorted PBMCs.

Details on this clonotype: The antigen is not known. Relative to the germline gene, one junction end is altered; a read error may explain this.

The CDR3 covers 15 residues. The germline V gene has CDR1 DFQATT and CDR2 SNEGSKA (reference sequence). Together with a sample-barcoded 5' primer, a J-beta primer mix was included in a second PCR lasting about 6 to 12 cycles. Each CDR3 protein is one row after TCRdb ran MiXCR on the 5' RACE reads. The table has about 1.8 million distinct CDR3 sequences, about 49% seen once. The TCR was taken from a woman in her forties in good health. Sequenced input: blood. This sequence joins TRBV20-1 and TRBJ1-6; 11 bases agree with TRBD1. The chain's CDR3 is CSAEGQGDNNSPIHF. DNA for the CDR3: TGCAGTGCGGAGGGACAGGGGGATAATAATTCACCCATCCACTTT.